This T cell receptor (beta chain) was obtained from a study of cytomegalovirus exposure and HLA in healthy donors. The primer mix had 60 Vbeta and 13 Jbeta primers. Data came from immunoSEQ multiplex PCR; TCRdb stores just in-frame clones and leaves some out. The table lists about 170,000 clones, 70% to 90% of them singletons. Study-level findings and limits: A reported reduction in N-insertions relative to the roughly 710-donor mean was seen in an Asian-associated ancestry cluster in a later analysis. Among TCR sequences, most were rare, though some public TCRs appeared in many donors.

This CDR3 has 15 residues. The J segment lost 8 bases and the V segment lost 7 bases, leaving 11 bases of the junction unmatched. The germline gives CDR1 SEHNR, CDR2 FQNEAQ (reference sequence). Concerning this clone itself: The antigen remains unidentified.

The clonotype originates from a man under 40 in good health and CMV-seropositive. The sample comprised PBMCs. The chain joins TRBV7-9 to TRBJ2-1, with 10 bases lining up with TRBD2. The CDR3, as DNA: TGTGCCAGCACCTCCCTAGCGGGAGTTGGATATGAGCAGTTCTTC. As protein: CASTSLAGVGYEQFF.